These T cell receptor beta chains were read from a single sample in a study of shared clonotypes between healthy human individuals. Generated by immunoSEQ multiplex PCR, the TCRdb table keeps only in-frame clones and is missing some. The sample lists over 2 million clones, approximately 94% occurring once. Sequencing was carried out using naive CD8+ T cells sorted from blood. The receptors come from a young man in good health. Each CDR3 is given with its conserved first and last residue. A D gene is named only where the DNA matches it firmly. Part of the rows lack a size; the others show once, few, many or a class for expanded clones.

J,size,V,D,DNA,CDR3
TRBJ1-5,NA,TRBV5-1,NA,TGCGCCAGCAGCTTGGATGGGGACGTGTGGCCCCAGCATTTT,CASSLDGDVWPQHF
TRBJ2-1,once,TRBV4-1,NA,TGCGCCAGCAGCCAAGTCCCCCCGGATTACAATGAGCAGTTCTTC,CASSQVPPDYNEQFF
TRBJ2-7,few,TRBV18,TRBD2,TGTGCCAGCTCACCCGGGACTAGCGGGATCGCCCACGAGCAGTACTTC,CASSPGTSGIAHEQYF
TRBJ1-1,few,TRBV7-9,NA,TGTGCCAGCAGCTTAGGGGGTTGGACTGAAGCTTTCTTT,CASSLGGWTEAFF
TRBJ1-2,NA,TRBV6-6,NA,TGTGCCAGCAGTTACAGGGAAGGAATCATCTATGGCTACACCTTC,CASSYREGIIYGYTF
TRBJ2-7,NA,TRBV29-1,TRBD2,TGCAGCGTTGAAGGTACGACTAGCGGGAGTATTTACGAGCAGTACTTC,CSVEGTTSGSIYEQYF
TRBJ1-2,NA,TRBV27,NA,TGTGCCAGCAGTTTAAGTTCCAACTATGGCTACACCTTC,CASSLSSNYGYTF
TRBJ2-2,NA,TRBV2,NA,TGTGCCAGCACCGGAGACCGAGGCAGGGGATTCACCGGGGAGCTGTTTTTT,CASTGDRGRGFTGELFF
TRBJ1-1,NA,TRBV5-4,NA,TGTGCCAGCAGCGTTACAGGGAATGAAGCTTTCTTT,CASSVTGNEAFF
TRBJ1-4,NA,TRBV2,TRBD1,TGTGCCAGCAAGGCAGGGGGCATGGCTAATGAAAAACTGTTTTTT,CASKAGGMANEKLFF
TRBJ1-1,NA,TRBV30,NA,TGTGCCTGGAGTGGGACGGAGAACACTGAAGCTTTCTTT,CAWSGTENTEAFF
TRBJ2-2,NA,TRBV10-1,TRBD2,TGCGCCAGCAGTGACGAGGATGGCGGGAGGGACACCGGGGAGCTGTTTTTT,CASSDEDGGRDTGELFF
TRBJ2-7,NA,TRBV27,NA,TGTGCCAGCAGTTTAGGAAGGGGAAACTACGAGCAGTACTTC,CASSLGRGNYEQYF
TRBJ2-7,once,TRBV4-1,TRBD1,TGCGCCAGCAGCCAATCGACAGGGGGGCGGTTCTACGAGCAGTACTTC,CASSQSTGGRFYEQYF